The 22 T cell receptor beta chains presented below share a single source sample, sequenced in a study of cytomegalovirus exposure and HLA in healthy donors. The study ran its PCR with 60 Vbeta and 13 Jbeta primers. The protocol was immunoSEQ multiplex PCR, while the TCRdb copy is restricted to in-frame clones and leaves out a portion. The data show 75,000 to 100,000 clones, around three quarters seen once. Sequenced input: PBMCs. These receptors were obtained from a man aged 25-45 years in good health and CMV-seronegative.

The chain couples TRBV6-6 to TRBJ1-5; D perhaps matches TRBD1 (5 bases). V was pared by 7 bases and J by 4 bases, with 11 bases between. The length of the CDR3 is 13 residues. From germline, CDR1 is MNHNY and CDR2 SVGAGI (reference sequence). CDR3 sequence reads: CASNQQENQPQHF. The CDR3 DNA reads as TGTGCCAGCAATCAACAGGAGAATCAGCCCCAGCATTTT.

V gene TRBV7-3 combines with J gene TRBJ2-3; 10 bases align to TRBD1. The CDR3 loop spans 15 amino acids. Germline V lookup: CDR1 SGHTA, CDR2 FQGTGA. V shed 8 bases, J shed 4 bases, and the junction held 9 bases outside the gene matches. The CDR3 spells CASATGTGVADTQYF. The CDR3 DNA sequence: TGTGCCAGCGCAACCGGGACAGGGGTCGCAGATACGCAGTATTTT.

The chain couples TRBV28 to TRBJ1-2, with D hard to call. V dropped 2 bases and J dropped 8 bases, with 12 bases sitting between them. CDR3 length equals 13 residues. CDR1 MDHEN and CDR2 SYDVKM come from the germline V gene. The CDR3 DNA reads as TGTGCCAGCAGTTTAACCGGGGATAGGGGCTACACCTTC. This encodes CASSLTGDRGYTF.

This chain joins TRBV5-1 and TRBJ2-5; D possibly corresponds to TRBD1 (6 bases). CDR3 size: 15 residues. The V and J ends lost 5 bases and 5 bases respectively, with 19 bases between them. Germline CDR1 is SGHRS and CDR2 is YFSETQ. CDR3 region: CASSSGTGPLETQYF. The CDR3 DNA reads TGCGCCAGCAGTTCAGGTACAGGGCCATTGGAGACCCAGTACTTC.

V gene TRBV5-1 combines with J gene TRBJ2-2; no firm D call. The germline CDR1 and CDR2 sequences are SGHRS and YFSETQ. The CDR3 loop spans 14 amino acids. V lost 4 bases and J lost 1, with 8 bases in between. For the CDR3, the DNA is TGCGCCAGCAGCGCAATACAGAACACCGGGGAGCTGTTTTTT. Translating it yields CASSAIQNTGELFF.

The genes are TRBV9 and TRBJ1-1; D is uncertain. Trimming removed 4 bases at V and 1 base at J, with 11 bases between. CDR3 length: 14 residues. Per the germline V gene, CDR1 is SGDLS and CDR2 is YYNGEE. DNA of the CDR3: TGTGCCAGCAGCCCAAGAGGCAGGAACACTGAAGCTTTCTTT. The encoded protein is CASSPRGRNTEAFF.

The gene calls are TRBV4-2 and TRBJ2-7, with a possible D match to TRBD2 (6 bases). The CDR3 is 18 amino acids. Germline V gene sequence: CDR1 LGHNA, CDR2 YNFKEQ. Trimming took off 6 bases at V and 4 bases at J, with 28 bases between the two ends. In DNA form, the CDR3 reads TGTGCCAGCAGTCGTGTGGGACTTGCCGACTCGCTTCCTTACGAGCAGTACTTC. Its translation: CASSRVGLADSLPYEQYF.

A note on this clone: The junction and the germline gene differ at one end; a read error may be behind it. V and J are TRBV9 and TRBJ2-5; 11 bases agree with TRBD2. CDR1 and CDR2 from the germline V gene are SGDLS and YYNGEE. The CDR3 runs 17 residues. CDR3 loop: CASSERVAGGIQGTQYF. The CDR3 nucleotides are TGTGCCAGCAGCGAGCGCGTAGCGGGGGGGATCCAAGGGACCCAGTACTTC.

The CDR3 nucleotides are TGCGCCAGCAGCCTTGGCGGGAGTCGAGGGACCGGGGAGCTGTTTTTT. It yields the protein CASSLGGSRGTGELFF. V gene TRBV4-1 combines with J gene TRBJ2-2; 7 bases map to TRBD2. V lost 4 bases to trimming and J lost 5 bases; unmatched junction nucleotides: 10. From germline, CDR1 is MGHRA and CDR2 YSYEKL. The CDR3 runs to 16 residues.

Turning to this clone: The same CDR3 also results from other DNA sequences found in this sample. V and J are TRBV7-2 and TRBJ1-5; the D gene is possibly TRBD1 (6 bases). Germline V gene sequence: CDR1 SGHTA, CDR2 FQGNSA. The CDR3 runs 13 residues. V lost 4 bases to trimming and J lost 4 bases, with 8 bases between them. CDR3 region: CASSSGQNQPQHF. CDR3 nucleotide sequence: TGTGCCAGCAGCTCCGGACAGAATCAGCCCCAGCATTTT.

The chain combines TRBV20-1 with TRBJ1-1; maybe TRBD1 (6 bases). Germline loops: CDR1 DFQATT, CDR2 SNEGSKA (reference sequence). This CDR3 has 10 amino acids. The CDR3 DNA sequence: TGCAAGCAGGGGAGGGGTGAAGCTTTCTTT. Protein product: CKQGRGEAFF.

J is TRBJ2-7 and V is TRBV6-5; D is possibly TRBD2 (6 bases). The ends were cut back, 1 base at V and 7 bases at J, with 20 bases in the middle. The CDR3 spans 16 residues. Germline CDR1 is MNHEY and CDR2 is SVGAGI. Here the CDR3 reads CASSYLDRGSSGEQYF. The CDR3, as DNA: TGTGCCAGCAGTTACTTGGACCGGGGGTCGTCGGGGGAGCAGTACTTC.

This clone has only one observation. The chain joins TRBV10-1 to TRBJ1-4; TRBD1 agrees at 7 bases. This CDR3 is 15 amino acids long. After removal of 8 bases from V and 10 bases from J, the junction contained 16 bases not matched to a gene. Per germline, CDR1 WNHNN and CDR2 SYGVQD (reference sequence). This CDR3 reads CASLSRRGQAGKLFF. In DNA form, the CDR3 reads TGCGCCAGCCTTTCCAGGAGGGGGCAGGCAGGAAAACTGTTTTTT.

The CDR3 loop reads CASSPTVYEQYF. The DNA of the CDR3 is TGTGCCAGCAGCCCTACAGTTTACGAGCAGTACTTC. The chain recombines TRBV11-2 with TRBJ2-7; D is undetermined. V lost 5 bases and J lost 4, with 9 bases in between. Germline V gives CDR1 SGHAT, CDR2 FQNNGV. CDR3 length: 12 residues.

The gene calls are TRBV7-2 and TRBJ1-2; 12 positions match TRBD1. Germline-derived CDR1 and CDR2 are SGHTA and FQGNSA. V was pared by 2 bases and J by 7 bases, with 11 bases of the junction left unmatched. CDR3 size: 17 residues. In nucleotides, the CDR3 is TGTGCCAGCAGCTTATTAAACCCCGGGACAGGGGGCTTTGGCTACACCTTC. It codes for CASSLLNPGTGGFGYTF.

The chain uses TRBV6-5 and TRBJ1-1; 7 bases are a match to TRBD1. V shed 6 bases and J 8 bases; nucleotides not matched to a gene: 6. There are 12 residues in the CDR3. Germline assignment: CDR1 MNHEY and CDR2 SVGAGI. CDR3 amino acids: CASSMRTGEAFF. The CDR3 bases are TGTGCCAGCAGCATGCGGACAGGCGAAGCTTTCTTT.

The chain recombines TRBV6-6 with TRBJ1-5; a possible D gene is TRBD1 (5 bases). This CDR3 spans 12 amino acids. Trimming took off 7 bases at V and 7 bases at J, with 11 bases between the two ends. Germline CDR1 and CDR2: MNHNY and SVGAGI (reference sequence). The CDR3 here is CASNKRGQPQHF. CDR3 nucleotide sequence: TGTGCCAGCAACAAAAGGGGCCAGCCCCAGCATTTT.

The V gene is TRBV11-2, the J gene TRBJ2-5; D is possibly TRBD2 (6 bases). Germline V gene sequence: CDR1 SGHAT, CDR2 FQNNGV. V was clipped by 5 bases and J by 2 bases, with 21 bases between them. The CDR3 extends over 17 amino acids. CDR3 sequence: CASSPSTRLGLQETQYF. Written as DNA, the CDR3 is TGTGCCAGCAGCCCGTCGACTAGGCTCGGACTACAAGAGACCCAGTACTTC.

The chain recombines TRBV15 with TRBJ2-2; 7 bases agree with TRBD1. V lost 5 bases and J lost 4; bases outside the gene matches: 16. Germline CDR1 and CDR2: LNHNV and YYDKDF (reference sequence). The CDR3 runs 18 residues. Here the CDR3 DNA reads TGTGCCACCAGCTACCTAGGGCCAACAGGGGTCTCCACCGGGGAGCTGTTTTTT. This encodes CATSYLGPTGVSTGELFF. Full variable domain (rest looked up from reference TRBV15 and TRBJ2-2): DAMVIQNPRYQVTQFGKPVTLSCSQTLNHNVMYWYQQKSSQAPKLLFHYYDKDFNNEADTPDNFQSRRPNTSFCFLDIRSPGLGDTAMYLCATSYLGPTGVSTGELFFGEGSRLTVL.

This rearrangement joins TRBV4-3 to TRBJ2-1, with 7 nucleotides matching TRBD2. The junction had 6 bases not matched to a gene; V was cut back by 3 bases and J by 4 bases. The germline V gene has CDR1 LGHNA and CDR2 YSLEER. There are 15 residues in the CDR3. The CDR3: CASSQLGGVYNEQFF. For the CDR3, the DNA is TGCGCCAGCAGCCAGCTGGGGGGGGTATACAATGAGCAGTTCTTC.

This chain uses TRBV15 with TRBJ1-1; no definite D call. V shed 0 bases and J shed 4 bases, with 12 bases lying between them. The CDR3 consists of 15 residues. CDR1 and CDR2 from the germline V gene are LNHNV and YYDKDF (reference sequence). The CDR3 protein is CATSRDLSSGTEAFF. CDR3 in DNA: TGTGCCACCAGCAGAGATTTGTCCTCAGGCACTGAAGCTTTCTTT.

The chain couples TRBV6-1 to TRBJ1-1; 7 bases match TRBD1. The germline CDR1 and CDR2 sequences are MNHNS and SASEGT. This CDR3 comprises 14 residues. J gave up 0 bases and V 5 bases, and 3 bases lay outside the gene matches. CDR3 nucleotide sequence: TGTGCCAGCAGTTCCGACAGGGTGAACACTGAAGCTTTCTTT. Its translation: CASSSDRVNTEAFF.